This passage covers 21 T cell receptor beta chains from one sample sequenced in a study of cytomegalovirus exposure and HLA in healthy donors (dated by TCRdb to about 2017). Receptor libraries were prepared by the immunoSEQ multiplex PCR assay. For the multiplex PCR, a mixture combining 60 forward primers for TCR Vbeta segments and 13 reverse primers for TCR Jbeta segments was used. TCRdb took over this immuneACCESS table, retaining in-frame rearrangements with V and J assigned. Such tables are incomplete; in checked studies, under half of the missing clones stem from an unresolved V gene, and the remainder is unexplained. This sample comprises around 98,000 clones, about four fifths of them detected only once. Clones ranked in the top ten supply 3.8% of the sample. The sample was PBMCs. These receptors were collected from a woman in her 40s in good health and CMV-seronegative.

The CDR3 is CASSPGLAGEQETQYF. In nucleotides, the CDR3 is TGTGCCAGCTCACCAGGACTAGCGGGGGAACAAGAGACCCAGTACTTC. The chain has TRBV18 and TRBJ2-5; the match to TRBD2 covers 13 bases. CDR3 length: 16 amino acids. Trimming at V came to 2 bases and at J to 2 bases, leaving 2 bases not matched to a gene. Germline-derived CDR1 and CDR2 are KGHSH and LQKENI.

This clone was found a few times. The chain links TRBV30 to TRBJ1-5; 8 positions match TRBD1. The V segment lost 5 bases and the J segment 4 bases; nucleotides outside the gene matches: 1. CDR1 is GTSNPN and CDR2 is SVGIG in the germline V gene (reference sequence). The CDR3 contains 12 residues. This CDR3 is CAWGDRNQPQHF. CDR3 bases: TGTGCCTGGGGGGACAGGAATCAGCCCCAGCATTTT.

This clone has a handful of counts. This sequence joins TRBV6-5 and TRBJ2-7, with TRBD1 identical over 8 bases. CDR3 length: 13 amino acids. Germline-derived CDR1 and CDR2 are MNHEY and SVGAGI. The ends lost 6 bases at V and 6 bases at J; junction bases unmatched: 7. CDR3 sequence reads: CASREQDRGEQYF. CDR3 bases: TGTGCCAGCAGGGAACAAGACAGGGGCGAGCAGTACTTC.

The rearrangement joins TRBV7-6 to TRBJ2-7, with a weak D call TRBD2 (6 bases). The CDR3 totals 17 residues. The ends were cut back, 3 bases at V and 2 bases at J, with 20 bases in the middle. Looked up from germline, CDR1 is SGHVS and CDR2 is FNYEAQ. In nucleotides, the CDR3 is TGTGCCAGCAGCTTGGTGGCGAGTGGGACTGCCGCCTACGAGCAGTACTTC. This encodes CASSLVASGTAAYEQYF.

This clone has a single count. V and J are TRBV2 and TRBJ1-2, with 9 positions matching TRBD1. The CDR3 is 13 amino acids. The ends lost 8 bases at V and 10 bases at J; junction bases unmatched: 11. Germline CDR1 is SNHLY and CDR2 is FYNNEI. The CDR3 here is CASSPGTGTDYTF. As DNA, the CDR3 is TGTGCCAGCTCCCCGGGGACAGGGACGGACTACACCTTC.

The chain is built from TRBV10-3 and TRBJ1-3; D is perhaps TRBD1 (5 bases). Deletions cut 6 bases from V and 8 bases from J, with 11 bases between. Germline V lookup: CDR1 ENHRY, CDR2 SYGVKD. The CDR3 spans 12 residues. The CDR3 protein is CAIRPTGDTIYF. CDR3 sequence (DNA): TGTGCCATCAGGCCCACGGGGGACACCATATATTTT.

V usage is TRBV9 and J usage is TRBJ2-5; 14 bases fit TRBD2. This CDR3 comprises 17 residues. Germline V gene lookup returns CDR1 SGDLS and CDR2 YYNGEE. The junction had 5 bases not matched to a gene; V was cut back by 3 bases and J by 1 base. DNA of the CDR3: TGTGCCAGCAGCGAGGGGACTAGCGGGGGACTCCAAGAGACCCAGTACTTC. Its protein is CASSEGTSGGLQETQYF.

This chain connects TRBV6-1 to TRBJ1-2, with 8 bases aligning to TRBD1. V shed 7 bases, J shed 3 bases, and the junction held 4 bases outside the gene matches. There are 13 residues in the CDR3. CDR1 is MNHNS and CDR2 is SASEGT in the germline V gene. The CDR3 here is CASIPGQDYGYTF. The CDR3, as DNA: TGTGCCAGCATCCCGGGACAGGACTATGGCTACACCTTC.

V and J are TRBV4-1 and TRBJ2-1, with 9 bases identical to TRBD2. There are 15 residues in the CDR3. The V gene's germline CDR1 is MGHRA and CDR2 YSYEKL. V lost 1 base, J lost 6 bases, and 4 bases stayed unmatched. The CDR3 spells CASSQGGLASNEQFF. The CDR3 DNA is TGCGCCAGCAGCCAAGGAGGACTAGCGAGCAATGAGCAGTTCTTC.

This clone appeared once. The chain has TRBV28 and TRBJ1-6; D possibly corresponds to TRBD1 (5 bases). There are 15 residues in the CDR3. V lost 4 bases to trimming and J lost 2 bases, with 9 bases between them. From germline, CDR1 is MDHEN and CDR2 SYDVKM. CDR3 bases: TGTGCCAGCAGTTCCCAGGACACCTATAATTCACCCCTCCACTTT. It encodes CASSSQDTYNSPLHF.

The rearrangement links TRBV4-3 to TRBJ1-2; the match to TRBD1 covers 11 bases. The CDR3 is 15 amino acids. Germline values: CDR1 LGHNA, CDR2 YSLEER. Trimming removed 0 bases from V and 6 bases from J; junction bases left unmatched: 3. CDR3 sequence: CASSQEGGQGDGYTF. The CDR3 nucleotides are TGCGCCAGCAGCCAAGAGGGGGGACAGGGGGATGGCTACACCTTC.

The rearrangement uses TRBV7-3 and TRBJ1-2, with D hard to call. Germline lookup yields CDR1 SGHTA and CDR2 FQGTGA. The V and J ends lost 0 bases and 8 bases respectively, with 10 bases between them. This CDR3 spans 13 amino acids. The CDR3 sequence is CASSLTPREGYTF. The CDR3 DNA sequence: TGTGCCAGCAGCTTAACGCCCCGGGAAGGCTACACCTTC.

V usage is TRBV6-5 and J usage is TRBJ1-1; D unclear. The ends were cut back, 5 bases at V and 1 base at J, with 8 bases in the middle. The length of the CDR3 is 13 residues. Germline V lookup: CDR1 MNHEY, CDR2 SVGAGI. This chain's CDR3 is CASSRESNTEAFF. CDR3 DNA: TGTGCCAGCAGTCGGGAGTCGAACACTGAAGCTTTCTTT.

V is TRBV10-3 and J is TRBJ1-5; maybe TRBD1 (5 bases). Trimming removed 8 bases at V and 10 bases at J, with 18 bases between. The CDR3 covers 13 residues. CDR1 is ENHRY, CDR2 SYGVKD, per germline. The CDR3 loop is CAIGGGTLEPQHF. The CDR3 DNA follows: TGTGCCATCGGCGGGGGGACCCTGGAACCCCAGCATTTT.

As to this clone: A junction boundary mismatches the germline segment, possibly from a read error. This chain joins TRBV4-1 and TRBJ1-2, with 7 bases fitting TRBD1. This CDR3 comprises 14 residues. Germline V CDR1 and CDR2: MGHRA, YSYEKL. CDR3 nucleotide sequence: TGCGCCAGCAGCCAAGAAAGGGGGCAGGGGGGCTACCCCTTC. Its translation is CASSQERGQGGYPF.

The chain uses TRBV7-9 and TRBJ1-5, with D perhaps TRBD1 (5 bases). The CDR3 loop spans 13 amino acids. Deletions cut 4 bases from V and 5 bases from J, with 9 bases between. Germline lookup yields CDR1 SEHNR and CDR2 FQNEAQ (reference sequence). CDR3 region: CASSYLQDQPQHF. The CDR3 bases are TGTGCCAGCAGCTATTTACAGGATCAGCCCCAGCATTTT.

CDR3 region: CASSPSSVNTEAFF. The CDR3 nucleotides are TGTGCCAGCTCACCATCGTCAGTGAACACTGAAGCTTTCTTT. The genes are TRBV18 and TRBJ1-1; D is ambiguous. Germline assignment: CDR1 KGHSH and CDR2 LQKENI. The V gene lost 2 bases and the J gene lost 0 bases, with 7 bases spanning the gap. The CDR3 totals 14 residues.

This chain joins TRBV7-6 and TRBJ1-2, with TRBD1 matching 8 bases. The length of the CDR3 is 16 residues. J was trimmed by 3 bases and V by 3 bases; bases with no gene match: 9. The V gene's germline CDR1 is SGHVS and CDR2 FNYEAQ. The CDR3: CASSLGAGGIDYGYTF. The CDR3 bases are TGTGCCAGCAGCTTGGGGGCAGGGGGCATCGACTATGGCTACACCTTC.

The rearrangement links TRBV4-2 to TRBJ1-5; D may be TRBD1 (5 bases). Germline assignment: CDR1 LGHNA and CDR2 YNFKEQ. Trimming shortened V by 0 bases and J by 0 bases, and 15 bases separated the two germline ends. The CDR3 has 18 amino acids. CDR3 loop: CASSQDWGVGNSNQPQHF. The CDR3 DNA reads as TGTGCCAGCAGCCAAGATTGGGGGGTCGGGAATAGCAATCAGCCCCAGCATTTT.

The V call is TRBV10-1, the J call TRBJ1-6, with D unclear. Looked up from germline, CDR1 is WNHNN and CDR2 is SYGVQD (reference sequence). The ends were cut back, 7 bases at V and 2 bases at J, with 12 bases in the middle. This CDR3 has 15 amino acids. The CDR3, as DNA: TGCGCCAGCACCTTTCAGTCAGCCTATAATTCACCCCTCCACTTT. Its translation: CASTFQSAYNSPLHF.

The chain joins TRBV6-5 to TRBJ1-1, with 8 bases aligning to TRBD1. Unmatched junction bases numbered 5, after V lost 8 bases and J lost 3 bases. This CDR3 is 13 amino acids long. Germline loops: CDR1 MNHEY, CDR2 SVGAGI. As DNA, the CDR3 is TGTGCCAGCGCGGACAGGGCGGACACTGAAGCTTTCTTT. Its protein is CASADRADTEAFF.